Shown below are 12 T cell receptor beta chains from a single sample sequenced in a study of beta chain features in type 1 diabetes. Study-wide findings and caveats: Shorter TCRB CDR3s, moderately but significantly so, marked every one of the four CD4+ subsets in Type 1 diabetes patients.

As every portion of the isolated RNA was reverse transcribed, the sequencing read expressed TCRB transcripts. Data came from immunoSEQ multiplex PCR; TCRdb stores just in-frame clones and leaves some out. The sample has 35,000 to 45,000 clones; approximately 70% are singletons. Antigens for these TCRs are unknown. The specimen was Tregs from blood. The receptors were gathered from a man in his thirties or forties with type 1 diabetes. Some clones in this sample may be carry-over from other donors' samples.

This chain joins TRBV28 and TRBJ1-1; no clear D. This CDR3 is built from 20 residues. Trimming stripped 8 bases from V and 0 bases from J, with 31 bases between. Germline-derived CDR1 and CDR2 are MDHEN and SYDVKM. The CDR3 DNA follows: TGTGCCAGCCCCCCTAGGTTGGGTCAAATGAAAAGGATCATGAACACTGAAGCTTTCTTT. It translates to CASPPRLGQMKRIMNTEAFF.

The rearrangement uses TRBV5-1 and TRBJ2-7, with 9 positions matching TRBD2. The CDR3 is 16 residues long. V gave up 2 bases and J gave up 2 bases; unmatched junction bases: 8. Germline values: CDR1 SGHRS, CDR2 YFSETQ. CDR3 sequence (DNA): TGCGCCAGCAGCTTAATGGGATCTAGCGGGGCCTACGAGCAGTACTTC. Translated, it gives CASSLMGSSGAYEQYF.

The chain couples TRBV7-2 to TRBJ2-5, with 9 bases aligning to TRBD2. After removal of 6 bases from V and 5 bases from J, the junction contained 13 bases not matched to a gene. Germline V gives CDR1 SGHTA, CDR2 FQGNSA. The CDR3 runs 16 residues. CDR3 sequence (DNA): TGTGCCAGCAGTGCGCCGGGACTAGCCTCAGGGGAGACCCAGTACTTC. Residues: CASSAPGLASGETQYF.

This clone occurred once. The V and J genes are TRBV19 and TRBJ2-2; perhaps TRBD2 as D (5 bases). Germline CDR1 LNHDA, CDR2 SQIVND (reference sequence). The V end was cut by 5 bases, the J end by 5 bases, with 12 bases between. The CDR3 extends over 14 amino acids. The CDR3 spells CASSPRTGTGELFF. DNA for the CDR3: TGTGCCAGTAGTCCGCGGACGGGGACCGGGGAGCTGTTTTTT.

This clone turned up a few times. The genes are TRBV28 and TRBJ2-7, with D unresolved. V shed 1 base and J shed 5 bases, with 3 bases lying between them. Germline V gene lookup returns CDR1 MDHEN and CDR2 SYDVKM. The CDR3 is made up of 11 amino acids. CDR3 sequence reads: CASSLYNEQYF. The CDR3 DNA reads as TGTGCCAGCAGTTTATATAACGAGCAGTACTTC.

As DNA, the CDR3 is TGTGCCAGCAGCGCCGGACAGGGGGCGCGAGGAAACACCATATATTTT. Its protein product is CASSAGQGARGNTIYF. J is TRBJ1-3 and V is TRBV9; 11 bases match TRBD1. This CDR3 has 16 amino acids. Germline-derived CDR1 and CDR2 are SGDLS and YYNGEE. V lost 3 bases to trimming and J lost 4 bases; unmatched junction nucleotides: 6.

This chain connects TRBV7-2 to TRBJ1-4, with 9 bases lining up with TRBD1. The CDR3 extends over 17 amino acids. V shed 0 bases and J 3 bases; nucleotides not matched to a gene: 5. The germline CDR1 and CDR2 sequences are SGHTA and FQGNSA. The CDR3 protein is CASSLASGQGPNEKLFF. The CDR3 DNA is TGTGCCAGCAGCTTAGCGTCAGGACAGGGGCCTAATGAAAAACTGTTTTTT.

This clone was seen a handful of times. The V and J genes are TRBV29-1 and TRBJ2-2, with 10 bases lining up with TRBD1. This CDR3 spans 14 amino acids. Germline V gene data show CDR1 as SQVTM and CDR2 as ANQGSEA. Trimming at V came to 6 bases and at J to 4 bases, leaving 5 bases not matched to a gene. The CDR3 DNA reads TGCAGCGTCCTCCGGACAGGGGGCACCGGGGAGCTGTTTTTT. Protein sequence: CSVLRTGGTGELFF.

This clone showed up just a few times. The chain links TRBV5-4 to TRBJ2-5, with a tentative D call TRBD1 (6 bases). CDR3 length equals 14 residues. Germline CDR1 is SGHNT and CDR2 is YYREEE (reference sequence). V was pared by 2 bases and J by 1 base, with 9 bases between. The CDR3 DNA sequence: TGTGCCAGCAGCTTTGGGGGCCTCCAAGAGACCCAGTACTTC. It is translated as CASSFGGLQETQYF.

This rearrangement joins TRBV7-3 to TRBJ2-3; TRBD1 matches 8 bases. CDR1 and CDR2 from the germline V gene are SGHTA and FQGTGA. After removal of 0 bases from V and 0 bases from J, the junction contained 11 bases not matched to a gene. CDR3 length: 19 residues. The CDR3 region is CASSLTGPRGPLSTDTQYF. The CDR3 DNA is TGTGCCAGCAGCTTAACGGGTCCCAGGGGGCCCCTCAGCACAGATACGCAGTATTTT. Supplemented by reference TRBV7-3 and TRBJ2-3, the full variable domain reads GAGVSQTPSNKVTEKGKYVELRCDPISGHTALYWYRQSLGQGPEFLIYFQGTGAADDSGLPNDRFFAVRPEGSVSTLKIQRTERGDSAVYLCASSLTGPRGPLSTDTQYFGPGTRLTVL.

This clone appeared a few times. At one end, the junction sequence differs from germline, possibly due to a read error. The rearrangement joins TRBV7-7 to TRBJ2-2; no definite D call. CDR1 SSHAT and CDR2 FNYEAQ come from the germline V gene (reference sequence). This CDR3 region has 13 residues. CDR3 loop: CASSPQDTGELFF. The CDR3 DNA reads TGTGCTAGCAGCCCCCAGGACACCGGGGAGCTGTTTTTT.

The rearrangement links TRBV4-1 to TRBJ1-3; D uncertain. Germline V gene data show CDR1 as MGHRA and CDR2 as YSYEKL. The CDR3 runs to 16 residues. Trimming took 3 bases from V and 0 from J, leaving 12 bases between them. In DNA, the CDR3 is TGCGCCAGCAGCCACCCAAATACTTTCTCTGGAAACACCATATATTTT. It yields the protein CASSHPNTFSGNTIYF.